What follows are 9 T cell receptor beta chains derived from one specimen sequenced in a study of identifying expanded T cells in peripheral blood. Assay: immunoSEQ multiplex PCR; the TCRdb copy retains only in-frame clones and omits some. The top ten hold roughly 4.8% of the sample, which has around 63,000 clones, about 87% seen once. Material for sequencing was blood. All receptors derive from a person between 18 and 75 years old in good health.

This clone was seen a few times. This CDR3 reads CASSYGDGSSPLHF. The CDR3 DNA is TGTGCCAGCAGTTACGGGGATGGTAGTTCACCCCTCCACTTT. V is TRBV6-5 and J is TRBJ1-6; unclear D gene. The length of the CDR3 is 14 residues. The V gene's germline CDR1 is MNHEY and CDR2 SVGAGI. Trimming shortened V by 2 bases and J by 9 bases, and 11 bases separated the two germline ends.

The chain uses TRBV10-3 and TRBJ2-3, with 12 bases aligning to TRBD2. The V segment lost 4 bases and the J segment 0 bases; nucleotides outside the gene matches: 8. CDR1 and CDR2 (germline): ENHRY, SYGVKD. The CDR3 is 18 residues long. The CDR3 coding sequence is TGTGCCATCAGTGCAGCTAGCGGGAGGGAAGTAAGCACAGATACGCAGTATTTT. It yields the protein CAISAASGREVSTDTQYF.

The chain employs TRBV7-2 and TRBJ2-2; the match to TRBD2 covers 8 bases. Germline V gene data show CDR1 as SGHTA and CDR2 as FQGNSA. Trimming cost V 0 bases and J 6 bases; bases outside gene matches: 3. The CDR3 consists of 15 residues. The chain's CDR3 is CASSLAGGAAGELFF. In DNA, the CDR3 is TGTGCCAGCAGCTTAGCCGGGGGGGCTGCCGGGGAGCTGTTTTTT.

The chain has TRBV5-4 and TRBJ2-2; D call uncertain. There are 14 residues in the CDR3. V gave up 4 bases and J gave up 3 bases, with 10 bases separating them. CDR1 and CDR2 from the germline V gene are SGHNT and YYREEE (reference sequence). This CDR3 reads CASSGDIYTGELFF. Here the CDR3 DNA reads TGTGCCAGCAGCGGTGACATTTACACCGGGGAGCTGTTTTTT.

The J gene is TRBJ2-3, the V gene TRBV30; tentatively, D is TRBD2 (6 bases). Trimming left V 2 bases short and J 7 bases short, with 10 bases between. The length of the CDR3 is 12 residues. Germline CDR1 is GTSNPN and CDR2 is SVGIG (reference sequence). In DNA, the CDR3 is TGTGCCTGGAGTCTCCGGGGGAATACGCAGTATTTT. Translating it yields CAWSLRGNTQYF.

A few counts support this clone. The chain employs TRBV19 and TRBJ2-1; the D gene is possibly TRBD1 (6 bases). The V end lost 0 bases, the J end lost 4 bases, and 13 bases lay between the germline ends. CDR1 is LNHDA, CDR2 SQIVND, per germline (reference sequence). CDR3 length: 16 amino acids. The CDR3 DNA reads TGTGCCAGTAGTATAGATCGGGGACATGGGTACAATGAGCAGTTCTTC. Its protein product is CASSIDRGHGYNEQFF.

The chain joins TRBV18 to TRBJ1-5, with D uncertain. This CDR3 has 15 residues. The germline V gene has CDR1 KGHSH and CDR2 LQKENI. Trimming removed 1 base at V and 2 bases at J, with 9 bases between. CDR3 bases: TGTGCCAGCTCACCACGGGTCCAGGGCAATCAGCCCCAGCATTTT. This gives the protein CASSPRVQGNQPQHF.

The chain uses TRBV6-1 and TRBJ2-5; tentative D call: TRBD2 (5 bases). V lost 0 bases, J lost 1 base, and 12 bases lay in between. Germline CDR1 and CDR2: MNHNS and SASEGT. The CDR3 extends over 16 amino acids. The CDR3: CASSEAGLSFQETQYF. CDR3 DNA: TGTGCCAGCAGTGAAGCCGGACTCTCTTTCCAAGAGACCCAGTACTTC.

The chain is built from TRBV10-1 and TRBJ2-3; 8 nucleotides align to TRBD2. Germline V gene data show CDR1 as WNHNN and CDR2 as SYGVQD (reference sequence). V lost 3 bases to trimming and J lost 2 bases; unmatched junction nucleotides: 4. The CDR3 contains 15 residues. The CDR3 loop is CASSDRLAHTDTQYF. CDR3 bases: TGCGCCAGCAGTGACCGACTAGCGCACACAGATACGCAGTATTTT.